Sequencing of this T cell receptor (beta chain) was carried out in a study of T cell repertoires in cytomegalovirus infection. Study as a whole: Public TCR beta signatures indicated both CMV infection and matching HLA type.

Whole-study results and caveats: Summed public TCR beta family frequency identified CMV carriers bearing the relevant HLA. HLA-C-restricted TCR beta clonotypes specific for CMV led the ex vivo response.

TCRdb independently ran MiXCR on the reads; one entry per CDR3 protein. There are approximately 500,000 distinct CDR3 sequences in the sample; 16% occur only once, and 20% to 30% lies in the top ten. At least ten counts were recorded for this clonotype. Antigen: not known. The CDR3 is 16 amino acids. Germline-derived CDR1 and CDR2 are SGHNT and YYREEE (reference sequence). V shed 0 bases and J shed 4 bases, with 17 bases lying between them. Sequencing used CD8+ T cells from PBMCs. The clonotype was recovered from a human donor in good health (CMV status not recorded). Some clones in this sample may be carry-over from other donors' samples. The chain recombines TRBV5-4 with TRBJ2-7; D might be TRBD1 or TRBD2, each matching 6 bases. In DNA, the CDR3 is TGTGCCAGCAGCTTGGGTTCCCGGGGGCCTTCTTACGAGCAGTACTTC. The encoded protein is CASSLGSRGPSYEQYF.